These 26 T cell receptor beta chains share one sample of origin, sequenced in a study of T cell responses to AZD1222 COVID-19 vaccine (dated by TCRdb to about 2021). The time point label corresponds to: about 28 days (+/-7) after the second vaccine dose. Read against the paper, the sample's treatment or condition label means: meningococcal conjugate vaccine given as trial control. The library was prepared using the immunoSEQ multiplex PCR assay. Imported from immuneACCESS, the table was reduced by TCRdb to in-frame sequences with V and J called. These copies leave out some clones; in studies compared against another copy, an unresolved V gene accounts for under half, and the cause of the remainder is not known. Present in this sample are about 75,000 clones, approximately 89% of which were seen just once. More than 8.5% of the sample lies in the top ten. Sequencing was performed on peripheral blood, taken 28 days after the second dose of the MenACWY control vaccine. The receptors were gathered from an adult who received the MenACWY meningococcal vaccine as a control.

The chain links TRBV3-1 (or the pseudogene TRBV3-2) to TRBJ2-7; 8 positions agree with TRBD1. Losses at the gene ends were 4 bases for V and 9 bases for J; bases not matched to a gene: 5. Germline loops: CDR1 LGHDT, CDR2 YNNKEL (reference sequence). The CDR3 has 12 residues. CDR3 protein: CASSLGQGGQYF. The CDR3 DNA reads as TGTGCCAGCAGCCTCGGACAGGGCGGGCAGTACTTC.

The chain has TRBV2 and TRBJ2-2; no reliable D call. Trimming removed 6 bases from V and 6 bases from J, with 14 bases in between. CDR1 and CDR2 from the germline V gene are SNHLY and FYNNEI. The CDR3 consists of 14 residues. CDR3 protein: CASRIQDGPGELFF. The CDR3 DNA sequence: TGTGCCAGCAGGATTCAGGACGGGCCCGGGGAGCTGTTTTTT.

This rearrangement joins TRBV30 to TRBJ1-4, with a possible D match to TRBD1 (5 bases). Germline-derived CDR1 and CDR2 are GTSNPN and SVGIG (reference sequence). Trimming took off 1 base at V and 4 bases at J, with 7 bases between the two ends. This CDR3 spans 13 amino acids. The CDR3 reads CAWSAQGNEKLFF. The CDR3 DNA follows: TGTGCCTGGAGTGCCCAGGGTAATGAAAAACTGTTTTTT.

The chain joins TRBV7-2 to TRBJ2-3, with 16 positions matching TRBD2. The V gene's germline CDR1 is SGHTA and CDR2 FQGNSA. Trimming took 3 bases from V and 14 from J; bases not matched to a gene: 5. CDR3 length: 14 residues. CDR3 DNA: TGTGCCAGCAGCTTGGGACTAGCGGGGGGGGCTCGGTATTTT. Protein: CASSLGLAGGARYF.

This chain uses TRBV6-1 with TRBJ1-1, with no clear D. This CDR3 region has 15 residues. Per germline, CDR1 MNHNS and CDR2 SASEGT. With 2 bases removed from V and 0 bases from J, the gap between germline ends came to 10 bases. The CDR3 here is CASSELGSLNTEAFF. The CDR3 DNA reads as TGTGCCAGCAGTGAACTCGGGAGTTTGAACACTGAAGCTTTCTTT.

This chain joins TRBV5-1 and TRBJ1-2; tentative D call: TRBD1 (5 bases). From germline, CDR1 is SGHRS and CDR2 YFSETQ. This CDR3 is 15 amino acids long. Trimming took 7 bases from V and 0 from J, leaving 16 bases between them. The CDR3 sequence is CASSRDGEANYGYTF. The CDR3 DNA is TGCGCCAGCTCCCGGGACGGTGAAGCTAACTATGGCTACACCTTC. Based on the CDR3 plus reference TRBV5-1 and TRBJ1-2, the full variable domain is KAGVTQTPRYLIKTRGQQVTLSCSPISGHRSVSWYQQTPGQGLQFLFEYFSETQRNKGNFPGRFSGRQFSNSRSEMNVSTLELGDSALYLCASSRDGEANYGYTFGSGTRLTVV.

This chain links TRBV5-1 with TRBJ2-1; the D gene is possibly TRBD1 (6 bases). Germline loops: CDR1 SGHRS, CDR2 YFSETQ. The V end lost 7 bases, the J end lost 9 bases, and 14 bases lay between the germline ends. The CDR3 is made up of 12 amino acids. The CDR3 nucleotides read TGCGCCAGCTACAGGGAGCGTGGTGAGCAGTTCTTC. This sequence encodes CASYRERGEQFF. Combining the CDR3 with reference TRBV5-1 and TRBJ2-1 gives the whole variable domain KAGVTQTPRYLIKTRGQQVTLSCSPISGHRSVSWYQQTPGQGLQFLFEYFSETQRNKGNFPGRFSGRQFSNSRSEMNVSTLELGDSALYLCASYRERGEQFFGPGTRLTVL.

V is TRBV27 and J is TRBJ1-2; D unresolved. Germline CDR1 is MNHEY and CDR2 is SMNVEV (reference sequence). This CDR3 contains 15 residues. The germline V and J ends were trimmed by 6 bases and 5 bases, with 19 bases remaining between them. The DNA of the CDR3 is TGTGCCAGCAGCAGTCTTTCCCATCTGGGGTATGGCTACACCTTC. Its protein is CASSSLSHLGYGYTF.

This chain joins TRBV10-3 and TRBJ1-2; the D gene is possibly TRBD1 (5 bases). Trimming shortened V by 3 bases and J by 5 bases, and 10 bases separated the two germline ends. The V gene's germline CDR1 is ENHRY and CDR2 SYGVKD. CDR3 length: 13 residues. CDR3 amino acids: CAISDPTDYGYTF. The CDR3 coding sequence is TGTGCCATCAGTGACCCGACAGATTATGGCTACACCTTC.

The chain couples TRBV19 to TRBJ2-2; TRBD1 is a possible D gene (6 bases). V dropped 6 bases and J dropped 1 base, with 12 bases sitting between them. The V gene's germline CDR1 is LNHDA and CDR2 SQIVND (reference sequence). This CDR3 is built from 15 residues. The CDR3 here is CASSPTGMNTGELFF. The CDR3 bases are TGTGCCAGTAGCCCAACAGGGATGAACACCGGGGAGCTGTTTTTT.

The chain links TRBV7-8 to TRBJ1-2; no clear D gene. V lost 4 bases to trimming and J lost 5 bases, with 11 bases between them. Germline CDR1 reads SGHVS; CDR2 reads FQNEAQ. This CDR3 spans 13 amino acids. Written as DNA, the CDR3 is TGTGCCAGCAGCTCTCCGAATTTTTATGGCTACACCTTC. It is translated as CASSSPNFYGYTF.

The chain is built from TRBV19 and TRBJ1-2; 7 bases match TRBD1. This CDR3 is 14 amino acids long. From germline, CDR1 is LNHDA and CDR2 SQIVND (reference sequence). V shed 0 bases and J 6 bases; nucleotides not matched to a gene: 4. The CDR3 sequence: CASSIDRTGDGYTF. The DNA of the CDR3 is TGTGCCAGTAGTATAGATCGCACAGGGGATGGCTACACCTTC.

V usage is TRBV28 and J usage is TRBJ1-2, with 9 bases matching TRBD1. The CDR3 totals 15 residues. The germline V gene encodes CDR1 MDHEN and CDR2 SYDVKM. V was pared by 5 bases and J by 2 bases, with 6 bases of the junction left unmatched. CDR3 residues: CASSTPTGGNYGYTF. CDR3 nucleotide sequence: TGTGCCAGCAGTACCCCGACAGGGGGAAACTATGGCTACACCTTC.

The chain recombines TRBV5-1 with TRBJ2-3; D is undetermined. The CDR3 has 14 residues. V lost 5 bases and J 0 bases, leaving 10 bases between the germline ends. Germline V lookup: CDR1 SGHRS, CDR2 YFSETQ. The CDR3 nucleotides are TGCGCCAGCAGAAGTCATACTAGCACAGATACGCAGTATTTT. It encodes CASRSHTSTDTQYF.

The rearrangement joins TRBV28 to TRBJ1-1; no clear D gene. Germline CDR1 reads MDHEN; CDR2 reads SYDVKM. This CDR3 has 11 residues. Trimming removed 6 bases from V and 4 bases from J, with 6 bases in between. CDR3 nucleotide sequence: TGTGCCAGCAGCCAATTCACTGAAGCTTTCTTT. Amino acid sequence: CASSQFTEAFF.

The V call is TRBV10-1, the J call TRBJ2-7, with TRBD1 as a possible D gene (6 bases). The V end lost 4 bases, the J end lost 13 bases, and 23 bases lay between the germline ends. The CDR3 is made up of 14 amino acids. Germline V gives CDR1 WNHNN, CDR2 SYGVQD (reference sequence). CDR3 DNA sequence: TGCGCCAGCAGTGGTAGGGACAACACCTCCCCTCCTTACTTC. Protein sequence: CASSGRDNTSPPYF.

The count of this clone is one. The J gene is TRBJ1-2, the V gene TRBV7-9, with TRBD1 as a possible D gene (5 bases). The CDR3 length is 13 residues. The V end lost 0 bases, the J end lost 8 bases, and 10 bases lay between the germline ends. Germline lookup yields CDR1 SEHNR and CDR2 FQNEAQ (reference sequence). The chain's CDR3 is CASSLAGPDGYTF. The CDR3 bases are TGTGCCAGCAGCTTAGCGGGACCGGACGGCTACACCTTC.

In DNA form, the CDR3 reads TGTGCCACCCGGGGATGGGCCATGAACACTGAAGCTTTCTTT. It encodes CATRGWAMNTEAFF. V is TRBV15 and J is TRBJ1-1; no clear D gene. From germline, CDR1 is LNHNV and CDR2 YYDKDF (reference sequence). Trimming cost V 8 bases and J 0 bases, with 13 bases left between them. The CDR3 length is 14 residues. The full variable domain, with the rest looked up from reference TRBV15 and TRBJ1-1, is DAMVIQNPRYQVTQFGKPVTLSCSQTLNHNVMYWYQQKSSQAPKLLFHYYDKDFNNEADTPDNFQSRRPNTSFCFLDIRSPGLGDTAMYLCATRGWAMNTEAFFGQGTRLTVV.

The chain uses TRBV9 and TRBJ1-2; perhaps TRBD1 as D (6 bases). The V and J ends lost 0 bases and 1 base respectively, with 13 bases between them. The CDR3 runs 16 residues. The germline gives CDR1 SGDLS, CDR2 YYNGEE. The CDR3 sequence: CASSVGGGGRNYGYTF. CDR3 nucleotide sequence: TGTGCCAGCAGCGTAGGTGGTGGGGGGCGTAACTATGGCTACACCTTC.

With respect to this clone: This same CDR3 is encoded by further DNA sequences in the sample. The gene calls are TRBV28 and TRBJ1-6, with TRBD1 matching over 7 bases. Germline-derived CDR1 and CDR2 are MDHEN and SYDVKM. This CDR3 contains 12 residues. V was pared by 9 bases and J by 10 bases, with 6 bases of the junction left unmatched. DNA for the CDR3: TGTGCCAGTAGGGGGCTAAACTCACCCCTCCACTTT. Residues: CASRGLNSPLHF.

This clone has a count of ten or more. The rearrangement joins TRBV19 to TRBJ2-7; D ambiguous. V was cut by 1 base and J by 1 base, with 17 bases left in between. CDR3 length: 17 amino acids. Per germline, CDR1 LNHDA and CDR2 SQIVND (reference sequence). The CDR3, as DNA: TGTGCCAGTAGTATAGCGGTCTGGGGATCTCTTTCCTACGAGCAGTACTTC. This sequence encodes CASSIAVWGSLSYEQYF. Combining the CDR3 with reference TRBV19 and TRBJ2-7 gives the whole variable domain DGGITQSPKYLFRKEGQNVTLSCEQNLNHDAMYWYRQDPGQGLRLIYYSQIVNDFQKGDIAEGYSVSREKKESFPLTVTSAQKNPTAFYLCASSIAVWGSLSYEQYFGPGTRLTVT.

V is TRBV19 and J is TRBJ2-5; D may be TRBD1 or TRBD2 (5 bases each). Trimming shortened V by 3 bases and J by 3 bases, and 14 bases separated the two germline ends. The germline V gene has CDR1 LNHDA and CDR2 SQIVND (reference sequence). This CDR3 has 15 residues. The CDR3 DNA reads as TGTGCCAGTAGTATGGTTGGGCTGGGGGAAGAGACCCAGTACTTC. This sequence encodes CASSMVGLGEETQYF.

In nucleotides, the CDR3 is TGTGCCTGGAGTTCCGACAACTACAATCAGCCCCAGCATTTT. It specifies CAWSSDNYNQPQHF. The J gene is TRBJ1-5, the V gene TRBV30, with no clear D. V was cut by 2 bases and J by 3 bases, with 11 bases left in between. This CDR3 region has 14 residues. Looked up from germline, CDR1 is GTSNPN and CDR2 is SVGIG (reference sequence). Variable domain in full (rest from reference TRBV30 and TRBJ1-5): SQTIHQWPATLVQPVGSPLSLECTVEGTSNPNLYWYRQAAGRGLQLLFYSVGIGQISSEVPQNLSASRPQDRQFILSSKKLLLSDSGFYLCAWSSDNYNQPQHFGDGTRLSIL.

The chain joins TRBV19 to TRBJ1-1; tentatively, D is TRBD1 (6 bases). V was trimmed by 6 bases and J by 0 bases, leaving 14 bases between them. The germline V gene has CDR1 LNHDA and CDR2 SQIVND (reference sequence). The CDR3 totals 15 residues. CDR3 sequence reads: CASSRGGALNTEAFF. Here the CDR3 DNA reads TGTGCCAGTAGCAGAGGGGGGGCCTTGAACACTGAAGCTTTCTTT.

The chain joins TRBV30 to TRBJ2-7; D might be TRBD1 (5 bases). The V gene lost 1 base and the J gene lost 1 base, with 14 bases spanning the gap. CDR3 length equals 15 residues. Germline CDR1 GTSNPN, CDR2 SVGIG (reference sequence). The CDR3 nucleotides are TGTGCCTGGAGTGAGGGGTGGGGTCGTTCCTACGAGCAGTACTTC. Encoded protein: CAWSEGWGRSYEQYF.

The gene calls are TRBV6-4 and TRBJ1-5; D possibly corresponds to TRBD1 (5 bases). Germline CDR1 is MRHNA and CDR2 is SNTAGT. This CDR3 has 13 residues. V shed 10 bases and J shed 5 bases, with 15 bases lying between them. In DNA, the CDR3 is TGTGCCATCCAGGGCAGCCCCGATCAGCCCCAGCATTTT. Translation: CAIQGSPDQPQHF.